The 22 T cell receptor beta chains given below trace back to one sample, sequenced in a study of shared clonotypes between healthy human individuals (TCRdb year 2020). To prepare the library, the immunoSEQ multiplex PCR assay was applied. Entries here come from immuneACCESS through TCRdb and include only in-frame sequences with V and J called. Some clones fail to appear in such tables; in the studies checked, an unresolved V gene covers under half of the shortfall, and the cause of the remainder is unknown. The sample table contains around 320,000 clones; only one count was recorded for around 90% of them. In total, the top ten clones hold about 17% of the sample. The sample comprised memory CD8+ T cells sorted from blood. This sample's cell subset or site label indicates: CD45RO+ cells pooled with CCR7-negative TemRA cells. The receptors here all came from a man between 18 and 29 years old in good health.

V usage is TRBV18 and J usage is TRBJ1-2; tentative D call: TRBD1 (6 bases). Trimming removed 4 bases at V and 3 bases at J, with 15 bases between. CDR1 is KGHSH, CDR2 LQKENI, per germline. The CDR3 length is 15 residues. CDR3 DNA: TGTGCCAGCTCACAAATACAGGGAGAGGACTATGGCTACACCTTC. This translates into CASSQIQGEDYGYTF.

In this sample, this clone turned up once. The genes are TRBV29-1 and TRBJ2-7; tentatively, D is TRBD2 (5 bases). Looked up from germline, CDR1 is SQVTM and CDR2 is ANQGSEA. V lost 4 bases and J lost 0, with 10 bases in between. The CDR3 length is 13 residues. The CDR3 sequence: CSVVGESSYEQYF. CDR3 nucleotide sequence: TGCAGCGTTGTCGGGGAGAGCTCCTACGAGCAGTACTTC.

V gene TRBV4-1 combines with J gene TRBJ2-2; either TRBD1 or TRBD2 may supply D (5 bases each). The V end was cut by 2 bases, the J end by 3 bases, with 13 bases between. Germline V lookup: CDR1 MGHRA, CDR2 YSYEKL. CDR3 size: 16 residues. CDR3 amino acids: CASSQYGTYDTGELFF. The CDR3 bases are TGCGCCAGCAGCCAATACGGGACGTACGACACCGGGGAGCTGTTTTTT.

This chain uses TRBV27 with TRBJ2-7, with a tentative D call TRBD1 (6 bases). The CDR3 has 13 amino acids. Germline values: CDR1 MNHEY, CDR2 SMNVEV (reference sequence). V was clipped by 4 bases and J by 4 bases, with 11 bases between them. The CDR3 DNA reads TGTGCCAGCAGTTGGACAGCAACTTACGAGCAGTACTTC. This gives the protein CASSWTATYEQYF.

This chain links TRBV27 with TRBJ1-1, with a weak D call TRBD1 (5 bases). The CDR3 covers 13 residues. V was cut by 5 bases and J by 2 bases, with 9 bases left in between. The germline V gene encodes CDR1 MNHEY and CDR2 SMNVEV (reference sequence). The CDR3 DNA is TGTGCCAGCAGTCCAGGACACAACACTGAAGCTTTCTTT. It codes for CASSPGHNTEAFF.

The chain joins TRBV6-1 to TRBJ2-7; possible D gene TRBD1, 6 bases. This CDR3 is built from 16 residues. Germline-derived CDR1 and CDR2 are MNHNS and SASEGT. The V and J ends lost 1 base and 4 bases respectively, with 17 bases between them. The DNA of the CDR3 is TGTGCCAGCAGTGAAGAAACAGGGTCGCTTCTTTACGAGCAGTACTTC. Its protein is CASSEETGSLLYEQYF.

V usage is TRBV6-1 and J usage is TRBJ1-1, with a weak D call TRBD1 (5 bases). The V gene's germline CDR1 is MNHNS and CDR2 SASEGT. V lost 4 bases and J 5 bases, leaving 11 bases between the germline ends. The CDR3 is made up of 13 amino acids. The CDR3 DNA reads TGTGCCAGCAGTGTAGACGAGGGGACTGAAGCTTTCTTT. Amino acid sequence: CASSVDEGTEAFF.

The V and J genes are TRBV7-9 and TRBJ2-2; D is perhaps TRBD1 (5 bases). Germline lookup yields CDR1 SEHNR and CDR2 FQNEAQ (reference sequence). V was clipped by 5 bases and J by 6 bases, with 13 bases between them. The CDR3 loop spans 14 amino acids. The CDR3 nucleotides read TGTGCCAGCAGCCGTACAGGATCGGCCGGGGAGCTGTTTTTT. Protein sequence: CASSRTGSAGELFF.

V and J are TRBV19 and TRBJ1-2; TRBD1 is a possible D gene (5 bases). CDR1 and CDR2 from the germline V gene are LNHDA and SQIVND (reference sequence). Trimming shortened V by 5 bases and J by 4 bases, and 14 bases separated the two germline ends. The CDR3 sequence is 14 residues long. CDR3 loop: CASSDRDEGYGYTF. Here the CDR3 DNA reads TGTGCCAGTAGTGACCGGGACGAGGGCTATGGCTACACCTTC.

The CDR3 loop reads CASSASSGTVETQYF. Written as DNA, the CDR3 is TGTGCCAGCAGCGCCTCCTCCGGGACGGTGGAGACCCAGTACTTC. The V call is TRBV7-8, the J call TRBJ2-5; TRBD1 or TRBD2 may be the D gene (5 bases each). The CDR3 sequence is 15 residues long. The V end was cut by 5 bases, the J end by 5 bases, with 18 bases between. Germline V lookup: CDR1 SGHVS, CDR2 FQNEAQ.

This clone has a handful of counts. This chain links TRBV7-9 with TRBJ1-6; D may be TRBD1 (6 bases). Trimming cost V 5 bases and J 9 bases, with 17 bases left between them. Germline loops: CDR1 SEHNR, CDR2 FQNEAQ (reference sequence). CDR3 length: 15 residues. CDR3 nucleotide sequence: TGTGCCAGCAGCCTCACAGGGAACTTCGGTTCACCCCTCCACTTT. The encoded protein is CASSLTGNFGSPLHF.

This clone was counted many times. The rearrangement links TRBV6-5 to TRBJ1-2; 10 bases agree with TRBD1. The germline V gene encodes CDR1 MNHEY and CDR2 SVGAGI. Trimming took 7 bases from V and 4 from J; bases not matched to a gene: 9. There are 15 residues in the CDR3. The CDR3 bases are TGTGCCAGCAAACCCGGGACAGGGGAGTTCTATGGCTACACCTTC. Amino acids: CASKPGTGEFYGYTF.

The chain uses TRBV9 and TRBJ2-2; D not resolved. CDR3 length equals 16 residues. The V end lost 4 bases, the J end lost 3 bases, and 16 bases lay between the germline ends. CDR1 is SGDLS, CDR2 YYNGEE, per germline. CDR3 in DNA: TGTGCCAGCAGCCCCCGATCCCGAACGGACACCGGGGAGCTGTTTTTT. Encoded protein: CASSPRSRTDTGELFF.

This chain joins TRBV6-4 and TRBJ1-2, with unresolved D. Germline CDR1 MRHNA, CDR2 SNTAGT. CDR3 length equals 11 residues. V lost 9 bases to trimming and J lost 7 bases, with 12 bases between them. CDR3 sequence (DNA): TGTGCCAGGGTAACACGTCGTGGCTACACCTTC. Amino acid sequence: CARVTRRGYTF.

The count of this clone is one. One junction end disagrees with the germline gene, perhaps due to a read error. The gene calls are TRBV7-7 and TRBJ1-1; D is ambiguous. Germline V gene data show CDR1 as SSHAT and CDR2 as FNYEAQ (reference sequence). CDR3 length equals 14 residues. The CDR3 loop is CASSLARTDTEAFF. DNA of the CDR3: TGTGCTAGCAGCTTAGCGCGGACCGATACTGAAGCTTTCTTT.

The chain employs TRBV6-6 and TRBJ2-3; no firm D call. The ends were cut back, 8 bases at V and 1 base at J, with 4 bases in the middle. The CDR3 consists of 11 residues. Germline loops: CDR1 MNHNY, CDR2 SVGAGI (reference sequence). CDR3 sequence reads: CASGGTDTQYF. The CDR3 nucleotides read TGTGCCAGCGGGGGCACAGATACGCAGTATTTT.

This chain's CDR3 is CASSFYWDQPQHF. CDR3 DNA: TGTGCCAGCAGCTTTTACTGGGATCAGCCCCAGCATTTT. The rearrangement links TRBV7-8 to TRBJ1-5; D gene uncertain. This CDR3 contains 13 residues. Germline-derived CDR1 and CDR2 are SGHVS and FQNEAQ. Trimming pared 3 bases from V and 5 bases from J, leaving 8 bases between.

The chain employs TRBV9 and TRBJ1-2, with D perhaps matching TRBD1 (5 bases). CDR1 is SGDLS and CDR2 is YYNGEE in the germline V gene. The CDR3 is 12 residues long. Trimming took 0 bases from V and 8 from J, leaving 8 bases between them. The CDR3 region has the DNA TGTGCCAGCAGCGTAGCCGCAGGGGGCTACACCTTC. Protein sequence: CASSVAAGGYTF.

The chain carries TRBV7-9 and TRBJ2-5; a weak D match, TRBD2 (6 bases). The CDR3 spans 15 residues. The ends were cut back, 2 bases at V and 5 bases at J, with 15 bases in the middle. CDR1 and CDR2 from the germline V gene are SEHNR and FQNEAQ (reference sequence). The CDR3 region has the DNA TGTGCCAGCAGCTTAAGGACTACCAGTATGGAGACCCAGTACTTC. Translated: CASSLRTTSMETQYF. Based on the CDR3 plus reference TRBV7-9 and TRBJ2-5, the full variable domain is DTGVSQNPRHKITKRGQNVTFRCDPISEHNRLYWYRQTLGQGPEFLTYFQNEAQLEKSRLLSDRFSAERPKGSFSTLEIQRTEQGDSAMYLCASSLRTTSMETQYFGPGTRLLVL.

V and J are TRBV19 and TRBJ2-7; unclear D gene. This CDR3 has 12 residues. Trimming stripped 5 bases from V and 3 bases from J, with 8 bases between. CDR1 and CDR2 from the germline V gene are LNHDA and SQIVND (reference sequence). The CDR3 DNA reads TGTGCCAGTAGTCCTGAAGGCTACGAGCAGTACTTC. Amino acid sequence: CASSPEGYEQYF.

This clone was counted once. The chain links TRBV30 to TRBJ1-2; D remains unclear. This CDR3 contains 13 residues. CDR1 and CDR2 (germline): GTSNPN, SVGIG (reference sequence). Trimming removed 3 bases from V and 7 bases from J, with 15 bases in between. The CDR3 reads CAWSETASLGYTF. DNA of the CDR3: TGTGCCTGGAGCGAAACCGCGTCGCTTGGCTACACCTTC.

The V gene is TRBV2, the J gene TRBJ2-6; no firm D call. CDR1 and CDR2 (germline): SNHLY, FYNNEI. The length of the CDR3 is 15 residues. Trimming stripped 3 bases from V and 2 bases from J, with 8 bases between. This chain's CDR3 is CASSEIGAGANVLTF. The CDR3, as DNA: TGTGCCAGCAGTGAGATTGGAGCTGGGGCCAACGTCCTGACTTTC.